This TCR beta chain is from a study of T cell changes during pregnancy in multiple sclerosis. Trimming took 3 bases from V and 5 from J; bases not matched to a gene: 4. Germline assignment: CDR1 MNHEY and CDR2 SVGAGI. The CDR3 has 14 amino acids. Generated by immunoSEQ multiplex PCR, the TCRdb table keeps only in-frame clones and is missing some. The sample consists of approximately 35,000 clones, around 90% of them appearing once. This receptor was obtained from a female donor in good health, enrolled as a control in a pregnancy study. This specimen was CD4+ T cells from peripheral blood mononuclear cells, taken in the third trimester of pregnancy. The V gene is TRBV6-5, the J gene TRBJ2-3; 8 positions agree with TRBD2. CDR3 nucleotides: TGTGCCAGCAGTTATCCCGGGAGGGAAGATACGCAGTATTTT. Translated: CASSYPGREDTQYF.